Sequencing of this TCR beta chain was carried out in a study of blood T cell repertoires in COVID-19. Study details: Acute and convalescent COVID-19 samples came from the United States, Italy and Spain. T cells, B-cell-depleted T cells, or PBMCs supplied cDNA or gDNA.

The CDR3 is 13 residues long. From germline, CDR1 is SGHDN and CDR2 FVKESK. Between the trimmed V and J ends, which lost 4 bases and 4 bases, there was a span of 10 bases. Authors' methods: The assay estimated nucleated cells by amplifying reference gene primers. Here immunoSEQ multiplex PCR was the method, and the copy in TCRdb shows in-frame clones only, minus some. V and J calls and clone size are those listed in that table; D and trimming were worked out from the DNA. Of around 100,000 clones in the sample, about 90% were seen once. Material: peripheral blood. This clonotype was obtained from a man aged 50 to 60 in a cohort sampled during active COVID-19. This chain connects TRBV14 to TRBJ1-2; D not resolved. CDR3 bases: TGTGCCAGCAGCCGACAAGGTAGCTATGGCTACACCTTC. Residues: CASSRQGSYGYTF.